This TCR beta chain emerged from a study of response to subunit inactivated influenza vaccine. Findings and limits, study-wide: T cells newly recruited by each seasonal influenza vaccination are few, the authors suggested.

Looked up from germline, CDR1 is SGDLS and CDR2 is YYNGEE. The ends were cut back, 4 bases at V and 6 bases at J, with 16 bases in the middle. The CDR3 is 14 residues long. A single record per CDR3 protein comes from TCRdb applying MiXCR to the RT-PCR reads. The table lists under 950,000 distinct CDR3 sequences, approximately 22% of them singletons. Points on this clonotype: What it recognizes is unknown.

The source was PBMCs from blood, collected 4 to 6 days after vaccination. This chain links TRBV9 with TRBJ2-5; the D gene could be TRBD1 or TRBD2 (5 bases each). The sequence derives from a man aged 45-60 years who received an inactivated influenza vaccine. The CDR3, as DNA: TGTGCCAGCAGCCGCGAGGGCATGGGGCAGACCCAGTACTTC. It yields the protein CASSREGMGQTQYF.